Following are 13 T cell receptor beta chains from one sample sequenced in a study of identical twins. TCRdb recomputed calls from the 5' RACE reads with MiXCR, one row per CDR3 protein. The sample lists around 530,000 distinct CDR3 sequences; around 15% were seen once. These same data were also listed under a study on yellow fever vaccine responses in identical twins.

Source material: CD4+ T cells sorted from blood. The receptors shown here come from a woman under 30 in good health.

The chain joins TRBV4-1 to TRBJ2-3, with 8 bases lining up with TRBD2. Per germline, CDR1 MGHRA and CDR2 YSYEKL. J was trimmed by 0 bases and V by 0 bases; bases with no gene match: 5. The CDR3 contains 17 residues. The CDR3 coding sequence is TGCGCCAGCAGCCAAGATTGGCGGGGGGATAGCACAGATACGCAGTATTTT. This translates into CASSQDWRGDSTDTQYF.

V usage is TRBV3-1 and J usage is TRBJ2-3, with D possibly being TRBD1 (6 bases). The germline gives CDR1 LGHDT, CDR2 YNNKEL (reference sequence). There are 14 residues in the CDR3. The ends were cut back, 4 bases at V and 2 bases at J, with 10 bases in the middle. CDR3 DNA: TGTGCCAGCAGCCTACCAGGGGCCACAGATACGCAGTATTTT. It codes for CASSLPGATDTQYF.

J is TRBJ2-5 and V is TRBV20-1; D call uncertain. Per the germline V gene, CDR1 is DFQATT and CDR2 is SNEGSKA (reference sequence). The germline V and J ends were trimmed by 0 bases and 5 bases, with 19 bases remaining between them. CDR3 length: 16 amino acids. The CDR3 loop is CSAREPGPPRLETQYF. CDR3 DNA sequence: TGCAGTGCTAGAGAACCCGGACCTCCTAGACTTGAGACCCAGTACTTC.

This clonotype appeared a few times. The V call is TRBV5-1, the J call TRBJ2-1; 9 nucleotides line up with TRBD2. Trimming took 5 bases from V and 4 from J; bases not matched to a gene: 10. This CDR3 comprises 16 residues. Germline CDR1 and CDR2: SGHRS and YFSETQ. CDR3 sequence (DNA): TGCGCCAGCAGGGACCCGGGTAGCGGGAGATACAATGAGCAGTTCTTC. The encoded protein is CASRDPGSGRYNEQFF. Variable domain in full (rest from reference TRBV5-1 and TRBJ2-1): KAGVTQTPRYLIKTRGQQVTLSCSPISGHRSVSWYQQTPGQGLQFLFEYFSETQRNKGNFPGRFSGRQFSNSRSEMNVSTLELGDSALYLCASRDPGSGRYNEQFFGPGTRLTVL.

This clonotype was observed at least ten times. The chain couples TRBV5-1 to TRBJ2-3; either TRBD1 or TRBD2 may fit D (5 bases each). Germline CDR1 reads SGHRS; CDR2 reads YFSETQ. The CDR3 length is 14 residues. With 4 bases removed from V and 10 bases from J, the gap between germline ends came to 19 bases. Here the CDR3 DNA reads TGCGCCAGCAGCCCCGGGACGACCTCTTATTCGCAGTATTTT. It specifies CASSPGTTSYSQYF. Variable domain in full (rest from reference TRBV5-1 and TRBJ2-3): KAGVTQTPRYLIKTRGQQVTLSCSPISGHRSVSWYQQTPGQGLQFLFEYFSETQRNKGNFPGRFSGRQFSNSRSEMNVSTLELGDSALYLCASSPGTTSYSQYFGPGTRLTVL.

This clonotype was recorded a few times. The gene calls are TRBV27 and TRBJ2-7; D uncertain. V was clipped by 8 bases and J by 0 bases, with 23 bases between them. The CDR3 runs 17 residues. Per the germline V gene, CDR1 is MNHEY and CDR2 is SMNVEV (reference sequence). In nucleotides, the CDR3 is TGTGCCAGCCTGCGACAAAGTTTTGGTTGGTACTCCTACGAGCAGTACGTC. Translated: CASLRQSFGWYSYEQYV.

J is TRBJ1-4 and V is TRBV20-1; tentatively, D is TRBD1 (5 bases). CDR3 length: 14 residues. The V gene's germline CDR1 is DFQATT and CDR2 SNEGSKA (reference sequence). V shed 5 bases and J shed 8 bases, with 18 bases lying between them. The CDR3 is CSASPRGALEKLFF. The CDR3 DNA reads TGCAGTGCTTCCCCAAGAGGGGCTTTGGAAAAACTGTTTTTT.

This clonotype was detected only a few times. The rearrangement uses TRBV24-1 and TRBJ2-3, with D tentatively TRBD2 (6 bases). The CDR3 is 17 residues long. Germline values: CDR1 KGHDR, CDR2 SFDVKD. The ends were cut back, 3 bases at V and 2 bases at J, with 17 bases in the middle. CDR3 nucleotide sequence: TGTGCCACCAGTGATGCGACTGGTAGCGGAGACACAGATACGCAGTATTTT. Translation gives CATSDATGSGDTDTQYF.

V and J are TRBV4-1 and TRBJ2-1; TRBD1 matches at 7 bases. The length of the CDR3 is 16 residues. CDR1 is MGHRA, CDR2 YSYEKL, per germline. V trimming: 1 base; J trimming: 9 bases; junction bases outside the gene matches: 12. CDR3 sequence reads: CASSQGETGIFSEQFF. The CDR3 nucleotides read TGCGCCAGCAGCCAAGGTGAGACAGGGATTTTTAGTGAGCAGTTCTTC.

In its sample, this clonotype was seen a few times. The J gene is TRBJ2-2, the V gene TRBV4-1; TRBD2 matches at 9 bases. The V and J ends lost 1 base and 8 bases, in that order; junction bases with no gene match: 5. Germline CDR1 MGHRA, CDR2 YSYEKL. The CDR3 totals 15 residues. CDR3 sequence: CASSQASGVRGELFF. CDR3 DNA sequence: TGCGCCAGCAGCCAAGCTAGCGGGGTCCGGGGGGAGCTGTTTTTT.

There are a few counts of this clonotype. The CDR3 DNA is TGTGCCAGCAGTGAAGCAAGAGCGGGGGCGGATACGCAGTATTTT. As protein: CASSEARAGADTQYF. V usage is TRBV2 and J usage is TRBJ2-3, with TRBD2 matching over 8 bases. The CDR3 is made up of 15 amino acids. Trimming at V came to 0 bases and at J to 6 bases, leaving 5 bases not matched to a gene. Germline V gene data show CDR1 as SNHLY and CDR2 as FYNNEI.

The rearrangement joins TRBV6-5 to TRBJ1-3, with 7 bases aligning to TRBD1. CDR1 MNHEY and CDR2 SVGAGI come from the germline V gene. CDR3 length equals 17 residues. V lost 3 bases, J lost 0 bases, and 8 bases stayed unmatched. CDR3: CASSYLAGGLSGNTIYF. Here the CDR3 DNA reads TGTGCCAGCAGTTATCTGGCAGGGGGACTCTCTGGAAACACCATATATTTT.

This clonotype was counted only a few times. The chain carries TRBV7-8 and TRBJ2-5; D assignment may be TRBD1 or TRBD2 (5 bases each). The CDR3 length is 15 residues. Trimming stripped 4 bases from V and 4 bases from J, with 16 bases between. The V gene's germline CDR1 is SGHVS and CDR2 FQNEAQ. CDR3 sequence (DNA): TGTGCCAGCAGCTGGGGGACGGGAATCACAGAGACCCAGTACTTC. Its protein is CASSWGTGITETQYF.